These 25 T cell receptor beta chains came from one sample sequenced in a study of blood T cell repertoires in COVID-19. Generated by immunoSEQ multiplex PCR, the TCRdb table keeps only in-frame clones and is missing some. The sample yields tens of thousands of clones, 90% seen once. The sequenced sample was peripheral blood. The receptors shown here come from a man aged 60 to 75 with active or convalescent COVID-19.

The CDR3 sequence is CASRGRRTGLYNEQFF. The CDR3, as DNA: TGTGCCAGCAGGGGCCGAAGGACAGGGCTCTACAATGAGCAGTTCTTC. The J gene is TRBJ2-1, the V gene TRBV27; the match to TRBD1 covers 8 bases. The CDR3 extends over 16 amino acids. The V and J ends lost 6 bases and 3 bases, in that order; junction bases with no gene match: 10. Germline V gene sequence: CDR1 MNHEY, CDR2 SMNVEV (reference sequence).

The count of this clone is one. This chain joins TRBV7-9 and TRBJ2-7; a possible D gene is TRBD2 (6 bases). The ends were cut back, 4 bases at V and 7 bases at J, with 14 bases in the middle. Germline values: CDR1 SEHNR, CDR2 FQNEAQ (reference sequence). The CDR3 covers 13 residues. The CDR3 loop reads CASSSGVVREQYF. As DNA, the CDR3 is TGTGCCAGCAGCTCGGGGGTCGTCCGTGAGCAGTACTTC.

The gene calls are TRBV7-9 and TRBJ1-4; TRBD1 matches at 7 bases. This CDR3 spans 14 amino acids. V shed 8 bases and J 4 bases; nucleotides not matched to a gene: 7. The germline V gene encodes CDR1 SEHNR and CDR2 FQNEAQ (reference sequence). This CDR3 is CASGWGQLNEKLFF. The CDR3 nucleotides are TGTGCCAGCGGTTGGGGACAGCTTAATGAAAAACTGTTTTTT.

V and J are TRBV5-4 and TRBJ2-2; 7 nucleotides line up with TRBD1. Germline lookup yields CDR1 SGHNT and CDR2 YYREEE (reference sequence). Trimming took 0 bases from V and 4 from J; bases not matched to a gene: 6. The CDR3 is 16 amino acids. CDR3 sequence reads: CASSLGSTGSTGELFF. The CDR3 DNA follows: TGTGCCAGCAGCTTGGGATCGACAGGGAGCACCGGGGAGCTGTTTTTT.

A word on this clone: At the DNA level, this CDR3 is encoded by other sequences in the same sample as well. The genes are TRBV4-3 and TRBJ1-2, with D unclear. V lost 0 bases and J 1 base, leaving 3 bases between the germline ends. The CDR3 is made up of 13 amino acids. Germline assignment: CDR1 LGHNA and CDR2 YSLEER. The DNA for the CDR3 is TGCGCCAGCAGCCAAGATCTTAACTATGGCTACACCTTC. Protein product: CASSQDLNYGYTF.

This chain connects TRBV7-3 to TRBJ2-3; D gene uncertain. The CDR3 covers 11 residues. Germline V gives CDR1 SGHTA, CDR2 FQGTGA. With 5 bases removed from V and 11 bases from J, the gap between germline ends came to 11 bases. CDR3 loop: CASSDSTQQYF. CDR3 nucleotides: TGTGCCAGCAGCGATTCCACACAGCAGTATTTT.

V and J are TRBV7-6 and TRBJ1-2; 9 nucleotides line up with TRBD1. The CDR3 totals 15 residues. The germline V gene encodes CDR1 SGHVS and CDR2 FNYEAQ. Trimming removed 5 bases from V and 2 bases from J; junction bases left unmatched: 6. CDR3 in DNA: TGTGCCAGCAGCCTAACGACAGGGGGAAACTATGGCTACACCTTC. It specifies CASSLTTGGNYGYTF.

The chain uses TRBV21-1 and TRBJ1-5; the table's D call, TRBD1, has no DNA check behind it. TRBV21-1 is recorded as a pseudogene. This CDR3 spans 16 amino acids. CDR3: CASSTNRGQKNQPQHF. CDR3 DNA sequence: TGTGCCAGCAGCACCAATAGGGGACAAAAGAATCAGCCCCAGCATTTT.

Here the CDR3 DNA reads TGTGCCAGCAGCTGGACAGGGGGCAGCTACGAGCAGTACTTC. Protein product: CASSWTGGSYEQYF. The chain joins TRBV7-8 to TRBJ2-7, with TRBD1 matching over 11 bases. The CDR3 loop spans 14 amino acids. Germline V lookup: CDR1 SGHVS, CDR2 FQNEAQ. V was pared by 4 bases and J by 3 bases, with 2 bases of the junction left unmatched.

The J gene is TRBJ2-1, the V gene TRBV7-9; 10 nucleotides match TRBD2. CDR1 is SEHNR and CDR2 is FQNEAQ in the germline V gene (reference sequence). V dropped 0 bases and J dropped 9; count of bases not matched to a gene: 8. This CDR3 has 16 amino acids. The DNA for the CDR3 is TGTGCCAGCAGCTTAGCGGCTAGCGGGGGAACAGGTGAGCAGTTCTTC. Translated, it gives CASSLAASGGTGEQFF. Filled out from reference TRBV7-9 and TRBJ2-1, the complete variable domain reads DTGVSQNPRHKITKRGQNVTFRCDPISEHNRLYWYRQTLGQGPEFLTYFQNEAQLEKSRLLSDRFSAERPKGSFSTLEIQRTEQGDSAMYLCASSLAASGGTGEQFFGPGTRLTVL.

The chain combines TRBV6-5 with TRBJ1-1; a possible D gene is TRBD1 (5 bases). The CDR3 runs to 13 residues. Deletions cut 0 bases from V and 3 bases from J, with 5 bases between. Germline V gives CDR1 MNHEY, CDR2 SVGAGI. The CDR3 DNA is TGTGCCAGCAGTTACTCCAGGGACACTGAAGCTTTCTTT. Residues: CASSYSRDTEAFF.

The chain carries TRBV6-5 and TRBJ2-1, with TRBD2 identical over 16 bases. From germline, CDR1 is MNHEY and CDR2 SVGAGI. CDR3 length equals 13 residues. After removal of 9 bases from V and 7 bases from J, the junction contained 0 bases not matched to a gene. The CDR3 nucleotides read TGTGCCAGGGGACTAGCGGGGGGGAATGAGCAGTTCTTC. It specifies CARGLAGGNEQFF.

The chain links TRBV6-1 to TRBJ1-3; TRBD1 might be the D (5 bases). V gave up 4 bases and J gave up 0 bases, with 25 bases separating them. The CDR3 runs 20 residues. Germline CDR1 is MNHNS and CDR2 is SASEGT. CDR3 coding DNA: TGTGCCAGCAGTGCCGGAGCGGGGCTCCTCATACTTTACTCTGGAAACACCATATATTTT. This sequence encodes CASSAGAGLLILYSGNTIYF.

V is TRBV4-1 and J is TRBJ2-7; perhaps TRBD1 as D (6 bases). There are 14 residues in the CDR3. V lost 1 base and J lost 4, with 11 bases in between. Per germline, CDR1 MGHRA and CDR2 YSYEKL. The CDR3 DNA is TGCGCCAGCAGCCAAGCTCGCACAGGGTACGAGCAGTACTTC. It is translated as CASSQARTGYEQYF.

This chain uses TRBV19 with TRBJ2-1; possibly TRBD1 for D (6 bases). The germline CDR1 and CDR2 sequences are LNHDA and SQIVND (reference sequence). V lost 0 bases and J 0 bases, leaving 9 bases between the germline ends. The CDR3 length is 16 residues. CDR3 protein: CASSIDARGSYNEQFF. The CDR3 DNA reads TGTGCCAGTAGTATAGATGCCAGGGGCTCCTACAATGAGCAGTTCTTC.

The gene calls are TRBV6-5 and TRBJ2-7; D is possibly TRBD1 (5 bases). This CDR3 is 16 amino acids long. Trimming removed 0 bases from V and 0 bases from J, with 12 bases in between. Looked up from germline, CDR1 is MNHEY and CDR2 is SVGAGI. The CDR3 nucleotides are TGTGCCAGCAGTTACTCCTCTCAGGGTTCCTCCTACGAGCAGTACTTC. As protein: CASSYSSQGSSYEQYF.

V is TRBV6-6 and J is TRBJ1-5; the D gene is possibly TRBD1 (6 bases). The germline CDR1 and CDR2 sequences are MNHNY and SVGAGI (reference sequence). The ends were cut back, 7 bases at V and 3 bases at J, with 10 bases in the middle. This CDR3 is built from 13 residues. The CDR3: CASTGQPNQPQHF. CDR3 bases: TGTGCCAGCACCGGACAGCCCAATCAGCCCCAGCATTTT.

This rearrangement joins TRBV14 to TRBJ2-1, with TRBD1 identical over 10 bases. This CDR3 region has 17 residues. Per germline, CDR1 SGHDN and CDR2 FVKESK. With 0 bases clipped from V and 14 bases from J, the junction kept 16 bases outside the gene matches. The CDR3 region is CASSQEARQGAPVRKFF. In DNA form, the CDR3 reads TGTGCCAGCAGCCAAGAGGCGAGACAGGGGGCGCCGGTCCGCAAGTTCTTC.

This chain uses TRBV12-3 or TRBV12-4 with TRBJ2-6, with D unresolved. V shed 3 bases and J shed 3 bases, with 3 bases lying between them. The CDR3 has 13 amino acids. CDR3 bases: TGTGCCAGCAGTTTTATTGGGGCCAACGTCCTGACTTTC. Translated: CASSFIGANVLTF.

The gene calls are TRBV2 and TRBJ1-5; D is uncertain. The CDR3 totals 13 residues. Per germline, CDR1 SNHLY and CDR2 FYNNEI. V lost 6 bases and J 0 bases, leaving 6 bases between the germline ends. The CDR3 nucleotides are TGTGCCAGCAGGCGGGATAGCAATCAGCCCCAGCATTTT. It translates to CASRRDSNQPQHF.

The CDR3 nucleotides are TGTGCCAGCTCCCAGGATAGGCGTACCTCCTACAATGAGCAGTTCTTC. Translating it yields CASSQDRRTSYNEQFF. The V gene is TRBV18, the J gene TRBJ2-1; D unclear. CDR1 is KGHSH and CDR2 is LQKENI in the germline V gene. The CDR3 totals 16 residues. Trimming shortened V by 6 bases and J by 0 bases, and 15 bases separated the two germline ends.

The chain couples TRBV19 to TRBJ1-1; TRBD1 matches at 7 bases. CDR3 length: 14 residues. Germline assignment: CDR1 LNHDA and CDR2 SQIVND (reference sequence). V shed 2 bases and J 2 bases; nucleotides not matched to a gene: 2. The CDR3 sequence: CASSIIGGNTEAFF. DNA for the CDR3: TGTGCCAGTAGTATAATAGGGGGCAACACTGAAGCTTTCTTT.

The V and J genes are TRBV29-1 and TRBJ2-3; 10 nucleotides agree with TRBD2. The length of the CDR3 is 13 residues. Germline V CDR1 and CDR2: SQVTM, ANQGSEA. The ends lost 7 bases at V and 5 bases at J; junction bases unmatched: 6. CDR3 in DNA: TGCAGCGCCTTACTAGCGGGGCTAGATACGCAGTATTTT. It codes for CSALLAGLDTQYF.

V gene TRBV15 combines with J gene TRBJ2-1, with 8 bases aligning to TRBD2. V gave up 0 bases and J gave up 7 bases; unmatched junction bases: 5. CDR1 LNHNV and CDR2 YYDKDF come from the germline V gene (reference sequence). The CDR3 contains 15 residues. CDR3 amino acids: CATSREASGRNEQFF. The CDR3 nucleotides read TGTGCCACCAGCAGAGAGGCTAGCGGGCGAAATGAGCAGTTCTTC. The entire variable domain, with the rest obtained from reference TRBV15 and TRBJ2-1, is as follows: DAMVIQNPRYQVTQFGKPVTLSCSQTLNHNVMYWYQQKSSQAPKLLFHYYDKDFNNEADTPDNFQSRRPNTSFCFLDIRSPGLGDTAMYLCATSREASGRNEQFFGPGTRLTVL.

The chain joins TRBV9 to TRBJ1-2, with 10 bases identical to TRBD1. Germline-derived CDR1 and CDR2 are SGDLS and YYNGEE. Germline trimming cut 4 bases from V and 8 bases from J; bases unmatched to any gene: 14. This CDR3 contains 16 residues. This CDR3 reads CASSIGTGAPLGGYTF. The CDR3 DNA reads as TGTGCCAGCAGCATCGGGACAGGGGCGCCCCTGGGGGGCTACACCTTC. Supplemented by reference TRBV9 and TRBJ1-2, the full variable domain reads DSGVTQTPKHLITATGQRVTLRCSPRSGDLSVYWYQQSLDQGLQFLIQYYNGEERAKGNILERFSAQQFPDLHSELNLSSLELGDSALYFCASSIGTGAPLGGYTFGSGTRLTVV.